The subject of this entry is one TCR beta chain. This specimen comes from a study of blood T cells in healthy people across ages. PCR was performed a second time for about 7 to 11 cycles using a sample-barcoded 5' primer and a J-beta primer mix. TCRdb fed the 5' RACE reads into MiXCR, producing one record per CDR3 protein. The data show 1.8 million or so distinct CDR3 sequences, around 40% seen once. Sequencing used blood. The clonotype was recovered from a human donor in good health.

CDR3 DNA sequence: TGCAGCGCCAGGGGGCTTGGGAATGAAAAACTGTTTTTT. It specifies CSARGLGNEKLFF. The rearrangement uses TRBV29-1 and TRBJ1-4, with TRBD1 identical over 8 bases. This CDR3 spans 13 amino acids. Losses at the gene ends were 7 bases for V and 5 bases for J; bases not matched to a gene: 6. Germline CDR1 reads SQVTM; CDR2 reads ANQGSEA.